The clone carrying this TCR beta chain has at least ten counts. This sample was included in a study of T cells in Graves' hyperthyroidism and ophthalmopathy. Overall study context: Peripheral blood specimens were obtained at initial diagnosis, prior to any treatment.

Patients were excluded because of uncontrolled infection, other autoimmune disease, pregnancy or lactation. Looked up from germline, CDR1 is LGHDT and CDR2 is YNNKEL (reference sequence). This CDR3 has 14 residues. V lost 7 bases, J lost 5 bases, and 9 bases stayed unmatched. TCR beta CDR3 regions were amplified from RNA. The TCR CDR3 first-round RT-PCR relied on the HTBI primer set. MiXCR, applied by TCRdb to the multiplex PCR reads, yields one record per CDR3 protein. Counted here are hundreds of thousands of distinct CDR3 sequences, approximately 15% occurring once; the ten biggest clones make up 9.5% to 13%.

V is TRBV3-1 and J is TRBJ2-7, with 9 bases lining up with TRBD2. The source material was blood. This TCR was recovered from a young woman with Graves' hyperthyroidism. CDR3 bases: TGTGCCAGCACCCCCGGGACTAGCATCGACGAGCAGTACTTC. Translation gives CASTPGTSIDEQYF.